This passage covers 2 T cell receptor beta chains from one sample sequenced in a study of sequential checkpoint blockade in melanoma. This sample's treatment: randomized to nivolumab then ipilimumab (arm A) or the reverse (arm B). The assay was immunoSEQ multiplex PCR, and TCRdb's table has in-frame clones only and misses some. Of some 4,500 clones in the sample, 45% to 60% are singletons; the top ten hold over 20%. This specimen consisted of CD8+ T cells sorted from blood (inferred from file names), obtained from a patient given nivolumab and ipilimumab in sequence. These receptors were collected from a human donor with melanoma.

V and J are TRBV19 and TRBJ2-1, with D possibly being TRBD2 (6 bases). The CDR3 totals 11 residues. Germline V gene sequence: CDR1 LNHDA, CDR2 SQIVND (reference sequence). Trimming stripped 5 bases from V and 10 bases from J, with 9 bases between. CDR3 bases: TGTGCCAGTAGTTTCGGACTAGAGCAGTTCTTC. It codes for CASSFGLEQFF.

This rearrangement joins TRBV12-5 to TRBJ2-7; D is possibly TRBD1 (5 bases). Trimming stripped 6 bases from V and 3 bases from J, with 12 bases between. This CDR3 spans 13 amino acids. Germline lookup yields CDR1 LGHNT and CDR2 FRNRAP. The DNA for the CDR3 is TGTGCTAGTGGCCAGGGAATGGTCTACGAGCAGTACTTC. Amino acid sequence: CASGQGMVYEQYF.